This passage covers 19 T cell receptor beta chains from one sample sequenced in a study of blood T cell repertoires in COVID-19. Assay used: immunoSEQ multiplex PCR; TCRdb lists only in-frame clones, some missing. The sample has fewer than 150,000 clones, less than 85% seen once. Sample: peripheral blood. The receptors were sampled from a human donor in a cohort sampled during active COVID-19.

The CDR3 protein is CASSYGGLEETQYF. Here the CDR3 DNA reads TGTGCCAGCAGTTACGGGGGCCTAGAGGAGACCCAGTACTTC. The rearrangement joins TRBV6-2 or TRBV6-3 to TRBJ2-5; possible D gene TRBD1, 6 bases. This CDR3 contains 14 residues. Per germline, CDR1 MNHEY and CDR2 SVGEGT. V dropped 2 bases and J dropped 5 bases, with 12 bases sitting between them.

V gene TRBV6-5 combines with J gene TRBJ2-1; TRBD2 matches 7 bases. Unmatched junction bases numbered 2, after V lost 6 bases and J lost 3 bases. The CDR3 totals 13 residues. Per the germline V gene, CDR1 is MNHEY and CDR2 is SVGAGI. The chain's CDR3 is CASRLAVYNEQFF. As DNA, the CDR3 is TGTGCCAGCAGGCTAGCGGTCTACAATGAGCAGTTCTTC.

The chain joins TRBV3-1 (or the pseudogene TRBV3-2) to TRBJ1-1; D perhaps matches TRBD1 (6 bases). The V end lost 5 bases, the J end lost 4 bases, and 14 bases lay between the germline ends. The V gene's germline CDR1 is LGHDT and CDR2 YNNKEL (reference sequence). This CDR3 has 14 residues. CDR3: CASSALTGSTEAFF. CDR3 nucleotides: TGTGCCAGCAGCGCACTCACAGGGTCCACTGAAGCTTTCTTT.

V and J are TRBV5-5 and TRBJ2-6; D possibly corresponds to TRBD2 (5 bases). Germline V CDR1 and CDR2: SGHKS, YYEKEE (reference sequence). V was pared by 6 bases and J by 3 bases, with 7 bases between. The CDR3 is 13 amino acids. DNA of the CDR3: TGTGCCAGCAACGGGGATGGGGCCAACGTCCTGACTTTC. Amino acid sequence: CASNGDGANVLTF.

The J gene is TRBJ1-5, the V gene TRBV1; TRBD1, the D gene given by the table, was not confirmed from the DNA. TRBV1 is a recognized pseudogene. This CDR3 is built from 13 residues. CDR3 in DNA: TGCACCAAGGCAGGGCGGAGCAATCAGCCCCAGCATTTT. Amino acid sequence: CTKAGRSNQPQHF.

In DNA, the CDR3 is TGTGCCAGCAGCTTAGATCCGGGACTAGCGGGGTACAATGAGCAGTTCTTC. As protein: CASSLDPGLAGYNEQFF. The V and J genes are TRBV11-2 and TRBJ2-1; TRBD2 matches 13 bases. Germline V lookup: CDR1 SGHAT, CDR2 FQNNGV. J lost 4 bases, V lost 0 bases, and 3 bases had no gene match. The CDR3 sequence is 17 residues long.

Notes on this clone: Germline is not matched at one junction end, which may reflect a read error. The chain recombines TRBV6-1 with TRBJ1-2; D is unresolved. Germline V gene lookup returns CDR1 MNHNS and CDR2 SASEGT. This CDR3 has 13 residues. CDR3 sequence: CASGETRGYGYTF. In DNA form, the CDR3 reads TGTGCCAGCGGTGAGACTCGGGGCTATGGCTACACCTTC.

The chain joins TRBV6-2 or TRBV6-3 to TRBJ1-1; 9 positions match TRBD1. The germline CDR1 and CDR2 sequences are MNHEY and SVGEGT. This CDR3 contains 14 residues. Trimming took 0 bases from V and 8 from J; bases not matched to a gene: 4. CDR3 sequence: CASSYSGQGMEAFF. The CDR3 coding sequence is TGTGCCAGCAGTTACTCGGGACAGGGTATGGAAGCTTTCTTT.

The chain recombines TRBV4-3 with TRBJ2-7, with 7 bases aligning to TRBD1. The CDR3 totals 17 residues. V shed 4 bases, J shed 0 bases, and the junction held 12 bases outside the gene matches. Germline V gene sequence: CDR1 LGHNA, CDR2 YSLEER. DNA for the CDR3: TGCGCCAGCAGCCCCCGCCGAGGGGGCGATTCCTCCTACGAGCAGTACTTC. The encoded protein is CASSPRRGGDSSYEQYF.

CDR3 sequence: CASSLGTSDGNEQFF. CDR3 sequence (DNA): TGTGCCAGCAGCTTAGGGACTAGCGATGGGAATGAGCAGTTCTTC. The J gene is TRBJ2-1, the V gene TRBV7-8, with TRBD2 matching over 9 bases. The CDR3 has 15 residues. Germline V gives CDR1 SGHVS, CDR2 FQNEAQ. V lost 1 base to trimming and J lost 7 bases; unmatched junction nucleotides: 5. The whole variable domain, filled in from reference TRBV7-8 and TRBJ2-1, reads GAGVSQSPRYKVAKRGQDVALRCDPISGHVSLFWYQQALGQGPEFLTYFQNEAQLDKSGLPSDRFFAERPEGSVSTLKIQRTQQEDSAVYLCASSLGTSDGNEQFFGPGTRLTVL.

V is TRBV14 and J is TRBJ1-1, with D perhaps TRBD1 (6 bases). Germline CDR1 is SGHDN and CDR2 is FVKESK. V gave up 5 bases and J gave up 8 bases, with 15 bases separating them. The CDR3 consists of 13 residues. Here the CDR3 DNA reads TGTGCCAGCAGCTCTGCTCGCAGGGGAGAAGCTTTCTTT. As protein: CASSSARRGEAFF.

J is TRBJ2-5 and V is TRBV6-5; 7 positions match TRBD2. Trimming took 6 bases from V and 3 from J; bases not matched to a gene: 10. In germline, CDR1 is MNHEY, CDR2 SVGAGI. There are 15 residues in the CDR3. In DNA, the CDR3 is TGTGCCAGCAGAGTTATGCGGCTAGCGGAAGAGACCCAGTACTTC. It encodes CASRVMRLAEETQYF.

The genes are TRBV11-3 and TRBJ1-1; D is uncertain. Trimming took off 3 bases at V and 0 bases at J, with 8 bases between the two ends. Germline V gives CDR1 SGHNT, CDR2 YENEEA. The CDR3 is made up of 14 amino acids. For the CDR3, the DNA is TGTGCCAGCAGCTTGAGTTCCTTGAACACTGAAGCTTTCTTT. Its protein is CASSLSSLNTEAFF.

The chain links TRBV6-6 to TRBJ1-5, with 7 nucleotides matching TRBD1. The V gene's germline CDR1 is MNHNY and CDR2 SVGAGI (reference sequence). CDR3 length equals 16 residues. The ends lost 0 bases at V and 2 bases at J; junction bases unmatched: 4. The CDR3 loop reads CASSYSTGSGNQPQHF. DNA of the CDR3: TGTGCCAGCAGTTACTCGACAGGGTCGGGCAATCAGCCCCAGCATTTT.

The rearrangement joins TRBV9 to TRBJ1-6; 7 bases agree with TRBD1. This CDR3 is 15 amino acids long. The V gene end was trimmed by 2 bases and the J gene end by 7 bases; junction bases not matched to a gene: 6. Germline CDR1 reads SGDLS; CDR2 reads YYNGEE. The CDR3: CASSVWDSFNSPLHF. Written as DNA, the CDR3 is TGTGCCAGCAGCGTCTGGGACAGCTTCAATTCACCCCTCCACTTT.

CDR3 protein: CASSLGGREQFF. The CDR3 nucleotides are TGTGCCAGCAGCTTAGGCGGGCGCGAGCAGTTCTTC. The chain carries TRBV11-2 and TRBJ2-1; TRBD2 is a possible D gene (5 bases). Germline loops: CDR1 SGHAT, CDR2 FQNNGV. This CDR3 spans 12 amino acids. V shed 1 base and J shed 10 bases, with 8 bases lying between them.

The CDR3 spells CASSLLLPTNEKLFF. CDR3 bases: TGCGCCAGCAGCTTACTCCTTCCCACTAATGAAAAACTGTTTTTT. The genes are TRBV5-1 and TRBJ1-4; D is unclear. Germline CDR1 and CDR2: SGHRS and YFSETQ. This CDR3 is built from 15 residues. V lost 2 bases and J 2 bases, leaving 10 bases between the germline ends. Using reference TRBV5-1 and TRBJ1-4 for the parts outside the CDR3, the full variable domain is KAGVTQTPRYLIKTRGQQVTLSCSPISGHRSVSWYQQTPGQGLQFLFEYFSETQRNKGNFPGRFSGRQFSNSRSEMNVSTLELGDSALYLCASSLLLPTNEKLFFGSGTQLSVL.

This chain joins TRBV6-2 or TRBV6-3 and TRBJ1-2, with D perhaps matching TRBD1 (6 bases). V shed 4 bases and J shed 8 bases, with 11 bases lying between them. The CDR3 contains 12 residues. Germline CDR1 and CDR2: MNHEY and SVGEGT. For the CDR3, the DNA is TGTGCCAGCAGTTCCCCCGGGACAGGCTACACCTTC. This sequence encodes CASSSPGTGYTF.

The V call is TRBV11-3, the J call TRBJ2-5; D perhaps matches TRBD2 (5 bases). The CDR3 length is 13 residues. The germline gives CDR1 SGHNT, CDR2 YENEEA. Deletions cut 5 bases from V and 5 bases from J, with 12 bases between. CDR3 amino acids: CASSPDGVETQYF. The CDR3 DNA reads as TGTGCCAGCAGCCCAGACGGGGTCGAGACCCAGTACTTC.